The 26 T cell receptor beta chains below all came from one sample that was sequenced in a study of graft-versus-host responses after intestinal transplantation. Here immunoSEQ multiplex PCR was the method, and the copy in TCRdb shows in-frame clones only, minus some. The top ten hold around 9.6% of the sample, which has several thousand clones, around four fifths seen once. Graft specimens yielded both intraepithelial and lamina propria lymphocytes. The sequencing here drew on ileum tissue, taken around 130 days after transplant. These receptors were collected from a human patient who received an intestinal transplant, so some T cells may come from the graft donor.

This sequence joins TRBV15 and TRBJ1-4; TRBD1 aligns across 11 bases. V gave up 1 base and J gave up 10 bases; unmatched junction bases: 8. This CDR3 is built from 16 residues. Germline-derived CDR1 and CDR2 are LNHNV and YYDKDF (reference sequence). CDR3 nucleotide sequence: TGTGCCACCAGCAGAGTGACCGGGACAGGGGGAACAAAACTGTTTTTT. Translated, it gives CATSRVTGTGGTKLFF.

A single count supports this clone. The chain combines TRBV30 with TRBJ2-7; 9 bases are a match to TRBD1. Germline V CDR1 and CDR2: GTSNPN, SVGIG (reference sequence). V was pared by 4 bases and J by 2 bases, with 3 bases of the junction left unmatched. The CDR3 extends over 13 amino acids. Here the CDR3 reads CAWNTGGPYEQYF. The CDR3 region has the DNA TGTGCCTGGAACACAGGGGGCCCCTACGAGCAGTACTTC.

The chain employs TRBV7-2 and TRBJ1-1; 7 nucleotides line up with TRBD1. Germline V gene data show CDR1 as SGHTA and CDR2 as FQGNSA. With V trimmed by 3 bases and J by 8 bases, 3 bases remained unmatched. CDR3 size: 12 residues. CDR3 sequence: CASSFGTAEAFF. The DNA of the CDR3 is TGTGCCAGCAGCTTCGGGACAGCGGAAGCTTTCTTT. The full variable domain, rest sourced from reference TRBV7-2 and TRBJ1-1, is GAGVSQSPSNKVTEKGKDVELRCDPISGHTALYWYRQSLGQGLEFLIYFQGNSAPDKSGLPSDRFSAERTGGSVSTLTIQRTQQEDSAVYLCASSFGTAEAFFGQGTRLTVV.

This clone was found once. V usage is TRBV5-1 and J usage is TRBJ1-1; D is perhaps TRBD1 (6 bases). The CDR3 runs 13 residues. The germline V gene has CDR1 SGHRS and CDR2 YFSETQ. Trimming removed 1 base from V and 7 bases from J, with 11 bases in between. The CDR3 DNA reads as TGCGCCAGCAGCTTGTATAGGGGGAGTGAAGCTTTCTTT. This translates into CASSLYRGSEAFF. Looking up the rest from reference TRBV5-1 and TRBJ1-1 gives the full variable domain: KAGVTQTPRYLIKTRGQQVTLSCSPISGHRSVSWYQQTPGQGLQFLFEYFSETQRNKGNFPGRFSGRQFSNSRSEMNVSTLELGDSALYLCASSLYRGSEAFFGQGTRLTVV.

This clone was seen only once. One end of the junction varies from germline; a read error may be responsible. This sequence joins TRBV4-1 and TRBJ2-7; D might be TRBD2 (6 bases). This CDR3 is 15 amino acids long. The germline V gene encodes CDR1 MGHRA and CDR2 YSYEKL. The DNA of the CDR3 is TGCGCCAGTAGCCTAAAAGAAGGACTACTCTACGAGCAGTACTTC. Protein product: CASSLKEGLLYEQYF.

The chain recombines TRBV19 with TRBJ2-3; possibly TRBD1 for D (5 bases). Trimming stripped 11 bases from V and 8 bases from J, with 20 bases between. The V gene's germline CDR1 is LNHDA and CDR2 SQIVND (reference sequence). This CDR3 comprises 13 residues. The CDR3 coding sequence is TGTGCCGTCGGGTTCCAGGGAACGGGTACGCAGTATTTT. This encodes CAVGFQGTGTQYF.

The chain is built from TRBV5-5 and TRBJ1-6; maybe TRBD1 (6 bases). This CDR3 spans 14 amino acids. Germline values: CDR1 SGHKS, CDR2 YYEKEE (reference sequence). V lost 4 bases and J lost 7, with 12 bases in between. The CDR3 nucleotides are TGTGCCAGCAGCCGAACCACAGGGAATTCACCCCTCCACTTT. The encoded protein is CASSRTTGNSPLHF.

As regards this clone: Sequence at one end of the junction differs from germline and may be a read error. This CDR3 is also generated by other DNA sequences in the sample. The rearrangement uses TRBV30 and TRBJ1-6, with TRBD1 identical over 10 bases. The CDR3 contains 13 residues. Germline V lookup: CDR1 GTSNPN, CDR2 SVGIG (reference sequence). In DNA, the CDR3 is TGTGCCTGGAGTGGACAGGGGGCTTCACCCCTCCATTTT. As protein: CAWSGQGASPLHF.

The chain links TRBV2 to TRBJ1-5; 7 bases agree with TRBD1. Germline assignment: CDR1 SNHLY and CDR2 FYNNEI. V lost 6 bases, J lost 3 bases, and 8 bases stayed unmatched. The CDR3 is 15 amino acids. This CDR3 reads CASRPTGYDNQPQHF. The CDR3 DNA reads as TGTGCCAGCAGACCGACAGGGTATGACAATCAGCCCCAGCATTTT.

This clone has just a few counts. The chain is built from TRBV6-5 and TRBJ1-1, with TRBD1 as a possible D gene (5 bases). CDR1 and CDR2 from the germline V gene are MNHEY and SVGAGI. The CDR3 is made up of 13 amino acids. V was pared by 5 bases and J by 4 bases, with 11 bases between. The CDR3 DNA reads TGTGCCAGCAGTCCCCCAGGGACCACTGAAGCTTTCTTT. As protein: CASSPPGTTEAFF.

This rearrangement joins TRBV27 to TRBJ2-3; D possibly corresponds to TRBD2 (7 bases). Germline V gene lookup returns CDR1 MNHEY and CDR2 SMNVEV (reference sequence). Between the trimmed V and J ends, which lost 6 bases and 2 bases, there was a span of 33 bases. This CDR3 comprises 21 residues. This CDR3 reads CASSRSGGRGVTSSYTDTQYF. For the CDR3, the DNA is TGTGCCAGCAGCCGGTCGGGGGGCCGGGGGGTTACATCCTCATACACAGATACGCAGTATTTT.

The J gene is TRBJ1-1, the V gene TRBV7-3, with TRBD1 identical over 8 bases. The germline gives CDR1 SGHTA, CDR2 FQGTGA. The J segment lost 6 bases and the V segment lost 0 bases, leaving 6 bases of the junction unmatched. This CDR3 spans 15 amino acids. The DNA for the CDR3 is TGTGCCAGCAGCTTAACCTTGACAGGGGAAGCTGAAGCTTTCTTT. Translated: CASSLTLTGEAEAFF.

The CDR3 DNA follows: TGTGCCAGCAGAGAACGGAGGTCTGGGGGCACCATATATTTT. Its protein product is CASRERRSGGTIYF. This sequence joins TRBV6-5 and TRBJ1-3; the D gene is possibly TRBD1 (5 bases). V was pared by 6 bases and J by 9 bases, with 18 bases between. Germline CDR1 reads MNHEY; CDR2 reads SVGAGI. This CDR3 contains 14 residues.

V usage is TRBV11-2 and J usage is TRBJ2-7, with 10 bases fitting TRBD2. V was pared by 5 bases and J by 6 bases, with 7 bases of the junction left unmatched. This CDR3 spans 14 amino acids. CDR1 SGHAT and CDR2 FQNNGV come from the germline V gene. The CDR3 DNA reads TGTGCCAGCAGCGTAACTAGCGGGGAGGGCGAGCAGTACTTC. This translates into CASSVTSGEGEQYF.

The rearrangement joins TRBV6-5 to TRBJ2-1; no clear D. The CDR3 extends over 16 amino acids. Trimming left V 0 bases short and J 3 bases short, with 12 bases between. From germline, CDR1 is MNHEY and CDR2 SVGAGI. This chain's CDR3 is CASSYSIGSGYNEQFF. The CDR3 nucleotides are TGTGCCAGCAGTTACTCGATTGGGTCTGGCTACAATGAGCAGTTCTTC.

The count of this clone is one. The CDR3, as DNA: TGCGCCAGCAGTGTTTTAGGACAACCTATTGAAAAACTGTTTTTT. Encoded protein: CASSVLGQPIEKLFF. The chain joins TRBV5-1 to TRBJ1-4; D might be TRBD1 (5 bases). In germline, CDR1 is SGHRS, CDR2 YFSETQ. Trimming cost V 5 bases and J 7 bases, with 18 bases left between them. There are 15 residues in the CDR3.

In its sample, this clone was seen once. The chain couples TRBV19 to TRBJ2-7; the D is unclear. V lost 3 bases to trimming and J lost 0 bases, with 21 bases between them. The germline V gene has CDR1 LNHDA and CDR2 SQIVND (reference sequence). CDR3 length equals 18 residues. The CDR3 nucleotides read TGTGCCAGTAGTATCCTCCCCCCTGGGCCTGGGTTCTCCTACGAGCAGTACTTC. This codes for CASSILPPGPGFSYEQYF.

J is TRBJ2-7 and V is TRBV10-3; a possible D gene is TRBD2 (6 bases). Trimming took off 4 bases at V and 3 bases at J, with 13 bases between the two ends. Germline values: CDR1 ENHRY, CDR2 SYGVKD. The CDR3 is 14 residues long. For the CDR3, the DNA is TGTGCCATCAGTGTCGCGGGATTAAACTACGAGCAGTACTTC. It translates to CAISVAGLNYEQYF.

The genes are TRBV19 and TRBJ1-5; D is unclear. Trimming shortened V by 7 bases and J by 2 bases, and 18 bases separated the two germline ends. CDR1 and CDR2 (germline): LNHDA, SQIVND (reference sequence). The CDR3 consists of 16 residues. The CDR3: CASTPWAPIGNQPQHF. The DNA for the CDR3 is TGTGCCAGTACCCCCTGGGCCCCAATTGGCAATCAGCCCCAGCATTTT.

The V and J genes are TRBV19 and TRBJ1-5; TRBD1 might be the D (6 bases). CDR1 and CDR2 from the germline V gene are LNHDA and SQIVND (reference sequence). V gave up 1 base and J gave up 0 bases, with 7 bases separating them. The CDR3 contains 15 residues. CDR3 region: CASSIGGASNQPQHF. The CDR3 DNA sequence: TGTGCCAGTAGTATAGGGGGGGCTAGCAATCAGCCCCAGCATTTT.

The chain carries TRBV6-1 and TRBJ1-3; 10 positions match TRBD1. V shed 6 bases, J shed 1 base, and the junction held 3 bases outside the gene matches. The germline V gene encodes CDR1 MNHNS and CDR2 SASEGT. This CDR3 has 15 amino acids. CDR3 coding DNA: TGTGCCAGCAGAGAGGACAGGGGGTCTGGAAACACCATATATTTT. Protein product: CASREDRGSGNTIYF.

This chain uses TRBV6-5 with TRBJ2-7; 10 bases are a match to TRBD1. The CDR3 contains 15 residues. Germline V lookup: CDR1 MNHEY, CDR2 SVGAGI. The V and J ends lost 6 bases and 4 bases, in that order; junction bases with no gene match: 9. DNA of the CDR3: TGTGCCAGCAGCCCTACCGGGACAGGGGTTTACGAGCAGTACTTC. Translating it yields CASSPTGTGVYEQYF.

This clone appeared a few times. The V gene is TRBV10-3, the J gene TRBJ1-6; 10 nucleotides match TRBD1. This CDR3 contains 13 residues. Looked up from germline, CDR1 is ENHRY and CDR2 is SYGVKD. J was trimmed by 6 bases and V by 11 bases; bases with no gene match: 4. CDR3 sequence (DNA): TGTGCCCTCGGACAGGGGGTTAATTCACCCCTCCACTTT. Translating it yields CALGQGVNSPLHF.

On this clone itself: Other nucleotide sequences in the sample specify the same CDR3. The chain recombines TRBV11-2 with TRBJ2-7; 7 positions match TRBD1. CDR3 length: 13 amino acids. The V gene end was trimmed by 2 bases and the J gene end by 3 bases; junction bases not matched to a gene: 1. CDR1 is SGHAT, CDR2 FQNNGV, per germline. CDR3 amino acids: CASSLSGGYEQYF. CDR3 sequence (DNA): TGTGCCAGCAGCTTATCAGGGGGCTACGAGCAGTACTTC.

This chain joins TRBV18 and TRBJ1-6; D ambiguous. The CDR3 has 14 amino acids. The germline CDR1 and CDR2 sequences are KGHSH and LQKENI. Trimming cost V 4 bases and J 7 bases, with 11 bases left between them. The CDR3 loop is CASSRDGLNSPLHF. CDR3 nucleotide sequence: TGTGCCAGCTCACGTGACGGGTTAAATTCACCCCTCCACTTT.

The rearrangement links TRBV5-1 to TRBJ1-2, with 11 positions matching TRBD1. The CDR3 contains 18 residues. The germline CDR1 and CDR2 sequences are SGHRS and YFSETQ. V shed 3 bases, J shed 3 bases, and the junction held 13 bases outside the gene matches. In nucleotides, the CDR3 is TGCGCCAGCAGCTCTCCCGGGACAGGGGGGGGATCGGACTATGGCTACACCTTC. Its protein product is CASSSPGTGGGSDYGYTF.